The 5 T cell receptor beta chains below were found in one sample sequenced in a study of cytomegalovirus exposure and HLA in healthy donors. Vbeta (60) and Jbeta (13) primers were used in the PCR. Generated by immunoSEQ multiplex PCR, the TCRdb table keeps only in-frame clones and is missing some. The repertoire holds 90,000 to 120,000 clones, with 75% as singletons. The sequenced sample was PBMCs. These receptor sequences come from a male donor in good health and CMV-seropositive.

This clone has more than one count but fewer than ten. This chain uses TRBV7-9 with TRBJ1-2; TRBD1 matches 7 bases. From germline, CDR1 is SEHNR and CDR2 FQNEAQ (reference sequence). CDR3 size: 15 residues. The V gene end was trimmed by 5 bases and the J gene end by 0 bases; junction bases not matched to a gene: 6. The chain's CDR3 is CASSPRTGSNYGYTF. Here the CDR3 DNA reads TGTGCCAGCAGCCCCCGGACAGGCTCTAACTATGGCTACACCTTC.

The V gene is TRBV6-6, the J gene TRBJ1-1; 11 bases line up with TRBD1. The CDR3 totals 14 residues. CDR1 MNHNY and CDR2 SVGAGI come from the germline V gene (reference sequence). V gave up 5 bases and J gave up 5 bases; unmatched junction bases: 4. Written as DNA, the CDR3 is TGTGCCAGCAGTACCGGACAGGGGGCTACTGAAGCTTTCTTT. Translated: CASSTGQGATEAFF.

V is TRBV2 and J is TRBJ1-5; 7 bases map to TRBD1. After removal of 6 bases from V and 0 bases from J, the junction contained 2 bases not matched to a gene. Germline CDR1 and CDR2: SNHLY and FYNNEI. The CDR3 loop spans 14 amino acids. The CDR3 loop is CASRRDSSNQPQHF. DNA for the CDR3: TGTGCCAGCAGGAGGGACAGTAGCAATCAGCCCCAGCATTTT.

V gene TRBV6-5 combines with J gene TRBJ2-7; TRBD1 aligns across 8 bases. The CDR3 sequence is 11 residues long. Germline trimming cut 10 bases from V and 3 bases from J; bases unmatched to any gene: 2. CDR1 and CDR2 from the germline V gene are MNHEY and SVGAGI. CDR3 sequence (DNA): TGTGCCACCGGACAGGGCTACGAGCAGTACTTC. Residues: CATGQGYEQYF.

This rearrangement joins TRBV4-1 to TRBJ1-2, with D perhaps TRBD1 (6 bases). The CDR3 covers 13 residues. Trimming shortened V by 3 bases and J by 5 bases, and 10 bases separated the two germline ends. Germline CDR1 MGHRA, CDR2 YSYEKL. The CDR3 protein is CASSQDRPYGYTF. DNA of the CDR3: TGCGCCAGCAGCCAGGACAGACCTTATGGCTACACCTTC.